The 22 T cell receptor beta chains presented below share a single source sample, sequenced in a study of blood T cells in healthy people across ages (dated by TCRdb to the mid-2010s). The library was made by 5' RACE. TCRdb lists the instrument as Illumina HiSeq 2500. The second PCR ran for roughly 7 to 11 cycles and used a J-beta primer mix along with a sample-barcoded 5' primer. The raw public reads went through TCRdb reprocessing: fastp at Q25, MiXCR clone calling, in-frame beta chains kept. Each entry is one CDR3 protein sequence, shown with its most common DNA and genes. This sample comprises 550,000 to 750,000 distinct CDR3 sequences, 20% to 25% of them detected only once. 3% to 4.5% of the sample is held by the ten biggest clonotypes. The sample comprised blood. The source is an older man in good health.

The chain employs TRBV9 and TRBJ2-2; weak D call: TRBD1 (5 bases). This CDR3 has 15 residues. CDR1 is SGDLS, CDR2 YYNGEE, per germline. V lost 6 bases to trimming and J lost 6 bases, with 18 bases between them. The CDR3 loop is CASTSGATFPGELFF. The CDR3 nucleotides are TGTGCCAGCACTTCTGGGGCGACATTCCCCGGGGAGCTGTTTTTT.

The chain is built from TRBV11-2 and TRBJ1-1; maybe TRBD1 (5 bases). The CDR3 spans 14 residues. Deletions cut 6 bases from V and 0 bases from J, with 11 bases between. The germline V gene encodes CDR1 SGHAT and CDR2 FQNNGV. CDR3 protein: CASRLGQLNTEAFF. CDR3 DNA sequence: TGTGCCAGCAGGCTAGGACAACTGAACACTGAAGCTTTCTTT.

V and J are TRBV6-2 or TRBV6-3 and TRBJ2-7; TRBD1 is a possible D gene (5 bases). The CDR3 is 14 residues long. The germline V gene encodes CDR1 MNHEY and CDR2 SVGEGT. Trimming pared 6 bases from V and 2 bases from J, leaving 14 bases between. The chain's CDR3 is CASRRSTGTYEQYF. The CDR3 coding sequence is TGTGCCAGCAGACGGTCTACAGGAACCTACGAGCAGTACTTC.

The rearrangement links TRBV16 to TRBJ2-5; D is undetermined. The CDR3 is 14 residues long. In germline, CDR1 is KGHSY, CDR2 FQNENV. V was shortened by 5 bases and J by 2 bases, with 12 bases between the two germline ends. CDR3 sequence: CASSRNGVQETQYF. The CDR3 DNA sequence: TGTGCCAGCAGCAGAAATGGGGTTCAAGAGACCCAGTACTTC.

The chain recombines TRBV12-3 or TRBV12-4 with TRBJ2-1; 7 bases map to TRBD1. The CDR3 runs to 15 residues. The V and J ends lost 5 bases and 5 bases, in that order; junction bases with no gene match: 9. Here the CDR3 DNA reads TGTGCCAGCAGTCCCAGCGGACAGGAAAACAATGAGCAGTTCTTC. It encodes CASSPSGQENNEQFF.

Only a few counts were recorded for this clonotype. J is TRBJ2-7 and V is TRBV5-1; the D gene is possibly TRBD1 (5 bases). V was pared by 5 bases and J by 6 bases, with 24 bases between. The germline V gene has CDR1 SGHRS and CDR2 YFSETQ. The length of the CDR3 is 16 residues. The CDR3 sequence is CASRPAADTNRFEQYF. As DNA, the CDR3 is TGCGCCAGCAGGCCCGCGGCGGACACCAATCGCTTCGAGCAGTACTTC.

This clonotype occurred a few times. Given a much more abundant clone one base away, this may be a read error. Likely a read error: the CDR3 ends without its conserved phenylalanine or tryptophan. The rearrangement joins TRBV5-6 to TRBJ2-1; unclear D gene. The J call is in doubt because the DNA end fits TRBJ2-5 better. CDR1 is SGHDT and CDR2 is YYEEEE in the germline V gene. CDR3 length equals 13 residues. Here the CDR3 reads CASSLGQKETQYV. CDR3 bases: TGTGCCAGCAGCTTGGGTCAGAAAGAGACCCAGTACGTC.

The gene calls are TRBV28 and TRBJ2-1, with TRBD2 as a possible D gene (6 bases). V was cut by 2 bases and J by 5 bases, with 13 bases left in between. The length of the CDR3 is 15 residues. CDR1 MDHEN and CDR2 SYDVKM come from the germline V gene. CDR3 amino acids: CASSLGGSYNNEQFF. CDR3 in DNA: TGTGCCAGCAGTTTAGGAGGGAGTTATAACAATGAGCAGTTCTTC.

The V call is TRBV29-1, the J call TRBJ2-5; D is undetermined. CDR1 SQVTM and CDR2 ANQGSEA come from the germline V gene. V lost 5 bases and J 2 bases, leaving 15 bases between the germline ends. The CDR3 sequence is 14 residues long. CDR3 sequence (DNA): TGCAGCGTTTCAGGCAGGAGCCCTCAAGAGACCCAGTACTTC. It encodes CSVSGRSPQETQYF. Looking up the rest from reference TRBV29-1 and TRBJ2-5 gives the full variable domain: SAVISQKPSRDICQRGTSLTIQCQVDSQVTMMFWYRQQPGQSLTLIATANQGSEATYESGFVIDKFPISRPNLTFSTLTVSNMSPEDSSIYLCSVSGRSPQETQYFGPGTRLLVL.

The V and J genes are TRBV6-1 and TRBJ2-3; D ambiguous. V gave up 1 base and J gave up 10 bases, with 9 bases separating them. Germline V gene data show CDR1 as MNHNS and CDR2 as SASEGT. The CDR3 totals 12 residues. The CDR3 sequence: CASSEVSSAQYF. CDR3 sequence (DNA): TGTGCCAGCAGTGAAGTTAGCTCGGCGCAGTATTTT.

This rearrangement joins TRBV5-5 to TRBJ2-2, with D perhaps TRBD1 or TRBD2 (6 bases each). The CDR3 is 14 amino acids. Deletions cut 4 bases from V and 15 bases from J, with 22 bases between. CDR1 is SGHKS, CDR2 YYEKEE, per germline (reference sequence). Here the CDR3 reads CASSPTGAWVEVFF. The CDR3 DNA reads TGTGCCAGCAGCCCAACGGGGGCGTGGGTAGAGGTGTTTTTT. Variable domain in full (rest from reference TRBV5-5 and TRBJ2-2): DAGVTQSPTHLIKTRGQQVTLRCSPISGHKSVSWYQQVLGQGPQFIFQYYEKEERGRGNFPDRFSARQFPNYSSELNVNALLLGDSALYLCASSPTGAWVEVFFGEGSRLTVL.

The genes are TRBV20-1 and TRBJ2-5; a weak D match, TRBD2 (5 bases). The V gene lost 0 bases and the J gene lost 4 bases, with 9 bases spanning the gap. The germline gives CDR1 DFQATT, CDR2 SNEGSKA (reference sequence). This CDR3 is 13 amino acids long. The CDR3 DNA follows: TGCAGTGCTAGAGATCCCGGGGTAGAGACCCAGTACTTC. It translates to CSARDPGVETQYF.

The CDR3 DNA sequence: TGTGCCAGCAGTGTCAGACAGTACAATGAGCAGTTCTTC. This gives the protein CASSVRQYNEQFF. This chain joins TRBV2 and TRBJ2-1; D is possibly TRBD1 (5 bases). This CDR3 has 13 residues. Germline CDR1 is SNHLY and CDR2 is FYNNEI. The V end was cut by 4 bases, the J end by 4 bases, with 8 bases between.

This rearrangement joins TRBV6-6 to TRBJ2-5; TRBD2 matches 8 bases. With the DNA end fitting TRBJ2-1 better, the J assignment may be wrong. The CDR3 covers 15 residues. CDR1 MNHNY and CDR2 SVGAGI come from the germline V gene (reference sequence). The CDR3 DNA reads TGTGCCAGCAGCCCAATAGCGGGAACCTACAATGAGCAGTTCTTC. This translates into CASSPIAGTYNEQFF.

As concerns this clonotype: Germline is not matched at one junction end, which may reflect a read error. The rearrangement links TRBV7-7 to TRBJ2-3; 11 nucleotides align to TRBD2. CDR3 size: 14 residues. The germline V gene encodes CDR1 SSHAT and CDR2 FNYEAQ (reference sequence). In DNA, the CDR3 is TGTGCTAGCAGCTTTAGCGGGAGGGCAGATACGCAGTATTTT. Translation: CASSFSGRADTQYF.

The chain couples TRBV4-1 to TRBJ2-5, with a possible D match to TRBD1 (7 bases). Germline assignment: CDR1 MGHRA and CDR2 YSYEKL. The V end was cut by 0 bases, the J end by 1 base, with 12 bases between. The CDR3 has 16 residues. Here the CDR3 DNA reads TGCGCCAGCAGCCAAGATAACAGGGGAGGCCAAGAGACCCAGTACTTC. Its translation: CASSQDNRGGQETQYF.

This clonotype was counted only a few times. This sequence joins TRBV7-2 and TRBJ2-5; D is perhaps TRBD2 (6 bases). Trimming pared 2 bases from V and 0 bases from J, leaving 13 bases between. Germline V CDR1 and CDR2: SGHTA, FQGNSA. This CDR3 comprises 16 residues. The CDR3 region has the DNA TGTGCCAGCAGCTTAAGTGTGGCGGGAAACCAAGAGACCCAGTACTTC. This codes for CASSLSVAGNQETQYF.

A word on this clonotype: Germline is not matched at one junction end, which may reflect a read error. The J gene is TRBJ2-3, the V gene TRBV20-1; 13 positions match TRBD2. The CDR3 spans 17 residues. Germline V gene sequence: CDR1 DFQATT, CDR2 SNEGSKA (reference sequence). Here the CDR3 DNA reads TGCAATGCTAGGGGGTACGGGACTAGCGGGATCACAGATACGCAGTATTTT. The encoded protein is CNARGYGTSGITDTQYF.

This chain links TRBV29-1 with TRBJ2-5, with D perhaps TRBD2 (6 bases). The last part of the DNA fits TRBJ2-7 better; the J call may be wrong. Germline V gives CDR1 SQVTM, CDR2 ANQGSEA. The CDR3 is made up of 13 amino acids. The CDR3 loop is CSVARERGYEQYF. CDR3 coding DNA: TGCAGCGTTGCACGGGAGAGGGGCTACGAGCAGTACTTC.

The chain is built from TRBV7-2 and TRBJ2-1, with D unresolved. The end of the DNA fits TRBJ2-5 better, so the J call may be wrong. The CDR3 length is 14 residues. Germline CDR1 SGHTA, CDR2 FQGNSA. CDR3 sequence: CASSLINRVETQYF. In nucleotides, the CDR3 is TGTGCCAGCAGCTTAATTAATAGGGTGGAGACCCAGTACTTC.

The V and J genes are TRBV7-9 and TRBJ2-7; 8 nucleotides align to TRBD1. The germline V gene encodes CDR1 SEHNR and CDR2 FQNEAQ (reference sequence). This CDR3 comprises 12 residues. The trim removed 5 bases at V and 8 bases at J, leaving 5 bases unmatched. CDR3 in amino acids: CASSRQGYKQYF. The CDR3 DNA follows: TGTGCCAGCAGCCGACAGGGGTACAAGCAGTACTTC. The complete variable domain, with remaining parts taken from reference TRBV7-9 and TRBJ2-7, reads DTGVSQNPRHKITKRGQNVTFRCDPISEHNRLYWYRQTLGQGPEFLTYFQNEAQLEKSRLLSDRFSAERPKGSFSTLEIQRTEQGDSAMYLCASSRQGYKQYFGPGTRLTVT.

At least ten counts were recorded for this clonotype. J is TRBJ2-7 and V is TRBV5-1; 8 bases are shared with TRBD2. Germline values: CDR1 SGHRS, CDR2 YFSETQ. V lost 7 bases to trimming and J lost 0 bases; unmatched junction nucleotides: 6. This CDR3 has 14 residues. The CDR3 spells CASGQTSASYEQYF. CDR3 DNA: TGCGCCAGCGGCCAGACTAGCGCCTCCTACGAGCAGTACTTC.